This T cell receptor (beta chain) was found in a study of blood T cells in healthy people across ages. Whole-study findings and limits: Investigators treated diversity estimates from one million T cells as underestimates. Per million T cells, TCR beta diversity dropped roughly linearly as age increased.

This clonotype appeared once. Its antigen is not identified. One end of the junction is discordant with germline, which a read error may explain. Then a second PCR, running about 6 to 12 cycles, was carried out with a sample-barcoded 5' primer and a J-beta primer mix. Template switching added a 12-random-nucleotide identifier to every cDNA molecule. From the 5' RACE reads, TCRdb called clonotypes with MiXCR, one entry per CDR3 protein. This table holds 850,000 to 1,100,000 distinct CDR3 sequences, around two fifths found once. The CDR3 contains 16 residues. This sequence was found in a man between 18 and 35 years old in good health. The genes are TRBV12-3 or TRBV12-4 and TRBJ1-6; TRBD1 aligns across 7 bases. Sequenced: blood. CDR3 nucleotide sequence: TGTGCCAGCAGTTTGGCGACAGGGTCCTATAATTCACCCCCCCACTTT. Translated: CASSLATGSYNSPPHF.